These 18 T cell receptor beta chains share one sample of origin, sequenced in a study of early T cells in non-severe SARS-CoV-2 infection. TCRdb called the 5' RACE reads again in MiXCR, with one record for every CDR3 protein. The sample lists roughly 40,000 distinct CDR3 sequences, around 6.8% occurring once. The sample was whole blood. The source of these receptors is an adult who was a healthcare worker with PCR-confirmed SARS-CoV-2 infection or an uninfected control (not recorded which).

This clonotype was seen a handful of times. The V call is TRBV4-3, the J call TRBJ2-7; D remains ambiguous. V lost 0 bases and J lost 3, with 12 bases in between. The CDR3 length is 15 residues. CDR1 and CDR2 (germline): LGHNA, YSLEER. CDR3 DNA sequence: TGCGCCAGCAGCCAAGATCGTGACGGAAACTACGAGCAGTACTTC. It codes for CASSQDRDGNYEQYF.

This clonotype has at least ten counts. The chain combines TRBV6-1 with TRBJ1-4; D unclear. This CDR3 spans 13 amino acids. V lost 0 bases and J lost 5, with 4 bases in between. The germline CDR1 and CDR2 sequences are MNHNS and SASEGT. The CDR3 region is CASSEAHNEKLFF. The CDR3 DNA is TGTGCCAGCAGTGAAGCCCACAATGAAAAACTGTTTTTT.

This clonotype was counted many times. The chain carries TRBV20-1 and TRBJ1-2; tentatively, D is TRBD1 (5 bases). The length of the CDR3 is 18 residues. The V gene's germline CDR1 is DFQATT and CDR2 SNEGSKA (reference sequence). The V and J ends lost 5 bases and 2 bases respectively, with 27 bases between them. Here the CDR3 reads CSAPNAQPPGQSNYGYTF. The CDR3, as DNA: TGCAGTGCTCCCAATGCACAACCCCCGGGGCAGTCCAACTATGGCTACACCTTC.

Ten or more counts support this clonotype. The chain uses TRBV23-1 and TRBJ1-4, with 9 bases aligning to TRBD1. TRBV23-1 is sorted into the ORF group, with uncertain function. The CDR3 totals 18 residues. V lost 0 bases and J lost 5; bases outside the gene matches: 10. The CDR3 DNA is TGCGCCAGCAGTCAATCCCCCGGGACAGGGCCCAAAAATGAAAAACTGTTTTTT. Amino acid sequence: CASSQSPGTGPKNEKLFF.

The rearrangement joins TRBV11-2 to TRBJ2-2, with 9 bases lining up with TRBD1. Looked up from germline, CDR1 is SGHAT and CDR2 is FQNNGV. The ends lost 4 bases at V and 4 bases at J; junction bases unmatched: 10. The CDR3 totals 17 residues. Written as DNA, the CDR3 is TGTGCCAGCAGCTCGAGGGACAGGGAAATACCCACCGGGGAGCTGTTTTTT. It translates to CASSSRDREIPTGELFF. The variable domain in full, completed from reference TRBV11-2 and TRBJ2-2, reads EAGVAQSPRYKIIEKRQSVAFWCNPISGHATLYWYQQILGQGPKLLIQFQNNGVVDDSQLPKDRFSAERLKGVDSTLKIQPAKLEDSAVYLCASSSRDREIPTGELFFGEGSRLTVL.

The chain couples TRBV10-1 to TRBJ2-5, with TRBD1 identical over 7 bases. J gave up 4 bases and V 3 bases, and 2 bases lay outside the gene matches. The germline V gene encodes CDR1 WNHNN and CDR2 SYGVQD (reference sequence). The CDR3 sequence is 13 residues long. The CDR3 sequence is CASSEGGRETQYF. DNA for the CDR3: TGCGCCAGCAGTGAAGGGGGCAGAGAGACCCAGTACTTC.

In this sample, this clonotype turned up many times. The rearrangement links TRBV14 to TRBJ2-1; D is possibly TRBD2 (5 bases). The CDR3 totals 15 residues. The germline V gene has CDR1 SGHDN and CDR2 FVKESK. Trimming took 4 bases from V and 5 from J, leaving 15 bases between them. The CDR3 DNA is TGTGCCAGCAGCCGCACGGACTTATTCCACAATGAGCAGTTCTTC. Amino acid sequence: CASSRTDLFHNEQFF.

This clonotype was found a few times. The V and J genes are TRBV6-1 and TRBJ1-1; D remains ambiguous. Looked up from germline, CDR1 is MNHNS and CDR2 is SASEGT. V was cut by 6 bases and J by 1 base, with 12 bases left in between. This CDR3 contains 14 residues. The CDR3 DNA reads TGTGCCAGCAGACAAGGACGGCCGAACACTGAAGCTTTCTTT. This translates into CASRQGRPNTEAFF.

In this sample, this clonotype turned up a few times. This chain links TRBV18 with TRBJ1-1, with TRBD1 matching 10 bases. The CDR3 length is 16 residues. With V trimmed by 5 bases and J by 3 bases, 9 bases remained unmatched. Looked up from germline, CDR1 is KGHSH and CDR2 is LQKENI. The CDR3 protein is CASSSLGTGEHTEAFF. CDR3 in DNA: TGTGCCAGCTCATCCCTTGGGACAGGGGAGCACACTGAAGCTTTCTTT.

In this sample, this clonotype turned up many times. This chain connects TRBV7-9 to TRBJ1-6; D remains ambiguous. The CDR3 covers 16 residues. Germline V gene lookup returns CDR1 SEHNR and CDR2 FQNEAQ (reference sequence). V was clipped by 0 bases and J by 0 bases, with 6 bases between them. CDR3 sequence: CASSLAGNSYNSPLHF. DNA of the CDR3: TGTGCCAGCAGCTTAGCAGGCAACTCCTATAATTCACCCCTCCACTTT.

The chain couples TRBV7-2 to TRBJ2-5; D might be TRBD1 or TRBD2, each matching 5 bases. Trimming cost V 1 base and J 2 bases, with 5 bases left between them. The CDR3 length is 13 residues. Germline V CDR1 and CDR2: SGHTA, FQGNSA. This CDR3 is CASSLGGQETQYF. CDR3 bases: TGTGCCAGCAGCTTAGGGGGGCAAGAGACCCAGTACTTC. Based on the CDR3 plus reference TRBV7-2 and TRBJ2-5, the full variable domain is GAGVSQSPSNKVTEKGKDVELRCDPISGHTALYWYRQSLGQGLEFLIYFQGNSAPDKSGLPSDRFSAERTGGSVSTLTIQRTQQEDSAVYLCASSLGGQETQYFGPGTRLLVL.

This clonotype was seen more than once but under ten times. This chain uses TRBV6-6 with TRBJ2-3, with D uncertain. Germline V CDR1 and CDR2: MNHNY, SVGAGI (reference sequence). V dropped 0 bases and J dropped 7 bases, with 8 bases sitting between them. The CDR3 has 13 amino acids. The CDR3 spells CASSYSKGNTQYF. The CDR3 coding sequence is TGTGCCAGCAGTTACTCGAAAGGGAATACGCAGTATTTT.

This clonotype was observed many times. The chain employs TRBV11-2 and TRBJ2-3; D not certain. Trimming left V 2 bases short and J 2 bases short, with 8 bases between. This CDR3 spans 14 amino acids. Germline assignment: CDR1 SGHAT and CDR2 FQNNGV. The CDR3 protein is CASSLLGPTDTQYF. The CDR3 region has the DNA TGTGCCAGCAGCTTACTCGGTCCCACAGATACGCAGTATTTT.

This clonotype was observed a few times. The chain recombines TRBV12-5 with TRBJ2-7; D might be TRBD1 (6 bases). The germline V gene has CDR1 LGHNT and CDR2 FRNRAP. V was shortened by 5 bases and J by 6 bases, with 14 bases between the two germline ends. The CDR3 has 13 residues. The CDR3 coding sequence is TGTGCTAGTGGTCTGTCTACAGGGCTCGAGCAGTACTTC. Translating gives CASGLSTGLEQYF. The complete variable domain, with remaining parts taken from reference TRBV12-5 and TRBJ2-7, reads DARVTQTPRHKVTEMGQEVTMRCQPILGHNTVFWYRQTMMQGLELLAYFRNRAPLDDSGMPKDRFSAEMPDATLATLKIQPSEPRDSAVYFCASGLSTGLEQYFGPGTRLTVT.

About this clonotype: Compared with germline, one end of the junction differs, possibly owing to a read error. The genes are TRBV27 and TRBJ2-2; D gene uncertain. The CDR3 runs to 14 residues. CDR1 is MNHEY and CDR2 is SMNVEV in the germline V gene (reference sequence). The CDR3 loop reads CASSPSRNAGELFF. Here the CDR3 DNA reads TGTGCCAGCAGTCCCTCCCGGAACGCCGGGGAGCTGTTTTTT.

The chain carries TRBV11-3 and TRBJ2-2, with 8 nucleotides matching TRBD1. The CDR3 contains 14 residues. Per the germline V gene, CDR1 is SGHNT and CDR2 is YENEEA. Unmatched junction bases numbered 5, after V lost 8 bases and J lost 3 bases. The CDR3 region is CASAADRDTGELFF. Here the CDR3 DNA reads TGTGCCAGCGCCGCGGACAGGGACACCGGGGAGCTGTTTTTT.

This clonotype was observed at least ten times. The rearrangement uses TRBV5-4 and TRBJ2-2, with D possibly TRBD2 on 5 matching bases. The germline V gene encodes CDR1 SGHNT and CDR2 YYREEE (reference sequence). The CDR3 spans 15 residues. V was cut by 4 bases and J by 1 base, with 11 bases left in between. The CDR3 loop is CASSPDAGNTGELFF. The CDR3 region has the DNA TGTGCCAGCAGCCCCGATGCGGGGAACACCGGGGAGCTGTTTTTT.

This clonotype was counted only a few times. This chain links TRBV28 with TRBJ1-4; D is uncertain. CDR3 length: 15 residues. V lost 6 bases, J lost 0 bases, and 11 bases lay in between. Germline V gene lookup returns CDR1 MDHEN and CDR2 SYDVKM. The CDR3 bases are TGTGCCAGCAGGTCACTCGGGACAACTAATGAAAAACTGTTTTTT. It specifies CASRSLGTTNEKLFF.